This TCR beta chain appears in the sequencing data of a study of T cell repertoires in cytomegalovirus infection. At the level of the study: The authors relied on CMV epitopes, both recently identified HLA-C-restricted and well-studied HLA-B-restricted.

On this clonotype itself: Its target is not known.

TCRdb analysed the reads with MiXCR anew, one entry per CDR3 protein. The sample lists roughly 990,000 distinct CDR3 sequences; 30% to 40% were seen once. J was trimmed by 3 bases and V by 4 bases; bases with no gene match: 11. Germline V gene sequence: CDR1 SGHVS, CDR2 FNYEAQ. The CDR3 extends over 17 amino acids. The chain is built from TRBV7-6 and TRBJ2-4, with 8 bases identical to TRBD1. The source of this sequence is a human donor in good health (CMV status not recorded). Some clones in this sample may be carry-over from other donors' samples. The specimen comprised cultured CD8+ T cells from PBMCs, sampled from culture after CMV antigen stimulation. CDR3: CASSSRTGNNYKNIQYF. The CDR3 DNA follows: TGTGCCAGCAGCTCCCGGACAGGGAATAATTACAAAAACATTCAGTACTTC.